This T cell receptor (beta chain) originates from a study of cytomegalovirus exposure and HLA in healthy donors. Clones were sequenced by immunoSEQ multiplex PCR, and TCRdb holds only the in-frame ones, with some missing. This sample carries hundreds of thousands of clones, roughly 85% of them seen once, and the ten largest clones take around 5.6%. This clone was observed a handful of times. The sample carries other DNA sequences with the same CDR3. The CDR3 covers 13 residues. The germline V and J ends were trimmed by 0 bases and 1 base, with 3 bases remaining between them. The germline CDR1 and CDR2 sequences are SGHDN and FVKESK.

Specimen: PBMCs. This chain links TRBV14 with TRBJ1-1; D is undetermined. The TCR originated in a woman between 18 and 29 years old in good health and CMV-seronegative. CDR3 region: CASSQDQNTEAFF. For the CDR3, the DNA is TGTGCCAGCAGCCAAGATCAGAACACTGAAGCTTTCTTT.